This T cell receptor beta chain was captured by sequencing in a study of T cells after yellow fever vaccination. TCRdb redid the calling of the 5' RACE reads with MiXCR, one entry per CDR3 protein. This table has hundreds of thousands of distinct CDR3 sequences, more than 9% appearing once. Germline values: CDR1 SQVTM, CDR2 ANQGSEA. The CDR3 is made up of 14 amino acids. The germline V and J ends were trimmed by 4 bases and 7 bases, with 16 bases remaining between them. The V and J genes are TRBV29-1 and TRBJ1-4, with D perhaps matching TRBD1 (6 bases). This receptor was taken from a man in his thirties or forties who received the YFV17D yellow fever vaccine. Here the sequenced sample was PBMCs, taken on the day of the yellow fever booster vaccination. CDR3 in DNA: TGCAGCGTTGTATCCCCCGGAGGGGGTGAAAAACTGTTTTTT. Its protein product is CSVVSPGGGEKLFF. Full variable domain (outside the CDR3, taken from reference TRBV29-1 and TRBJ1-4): SAVISQKPSRDICQRGTSLTIQCQVDSQVTMMFWYRQQPGQSLTLIATANQGSEATYESGFVIDKFPISRPNLTFSTLTVSNMSPEDSSIYLCSVVSPGGGEKLFFGSGTQLSVL.